This T cell receptor (beta chain) was identified during a study of cytomegalovirus exposure and HLA in healthy donors. A multiplex PCR was run with 60 Vbeta primers and 13 Jbeta primers. Here immunoSEQ multiplex PCR was the method, and the copy in TCRdb shows in-frame clones only, minus some. Among tens of thousands of clones listed, around 83% were seen once. Study-wide results and caveats: A few chains tied to CMV proved CMV antigen-specific in vitro. Rarity marked most TCR sequences, yet some public TCRs occurred in many donors. A later analysis found common viral pathogens apparently linked to several of the most significant clusters.

Germline assignment: CDR1 SGDLS and CDR2 YYNGEE. This CDR3 has 13 residues. V lost 2 bases to trimming and J lost 6 bases, with 8 bases between them. About this clone itself: The antigen is unknown.

Material for sequencing was PBMCs. This receptor was identified in a man under 40 in good health and CMV-seronegative. This sequence joins TRBV9 and TRBJ2-2, with TRBD1 as a possible D gene (5 bases). CDR3 sequence: CASSVQGAGELFF. The CDR3, as DNA: TGTGCCAGCAGCGTTCAGGGCGCCGGGGAGCTGTTTTTT. Variable domain in full (rest from reference TRBV9 and TRBJ2-2): DSGVTQTPKHLITATGQRVTLRCSPRSGDLSVYWYQQSLDQGLQFLIQYYNGEERAKGNILERFSAQQFPDLHSELNLSSLELGDSALYFCASSVQGAGELFFGEGSRLTVL.